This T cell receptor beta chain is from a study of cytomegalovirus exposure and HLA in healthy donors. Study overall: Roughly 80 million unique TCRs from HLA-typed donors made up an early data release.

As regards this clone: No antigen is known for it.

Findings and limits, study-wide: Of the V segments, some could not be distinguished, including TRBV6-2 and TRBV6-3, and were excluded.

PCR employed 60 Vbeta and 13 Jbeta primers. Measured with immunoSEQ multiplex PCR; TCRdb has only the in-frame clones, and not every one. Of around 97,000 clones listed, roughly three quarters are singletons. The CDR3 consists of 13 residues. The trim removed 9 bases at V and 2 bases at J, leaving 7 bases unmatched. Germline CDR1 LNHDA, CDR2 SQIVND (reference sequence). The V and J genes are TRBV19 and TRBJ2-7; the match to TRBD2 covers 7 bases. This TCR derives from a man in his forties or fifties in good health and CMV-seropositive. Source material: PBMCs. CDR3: CARGGIHPYEQYF. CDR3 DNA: TGTGCCAGGGGAGGGATCCATCCCTACGAGCAGTACTTC.